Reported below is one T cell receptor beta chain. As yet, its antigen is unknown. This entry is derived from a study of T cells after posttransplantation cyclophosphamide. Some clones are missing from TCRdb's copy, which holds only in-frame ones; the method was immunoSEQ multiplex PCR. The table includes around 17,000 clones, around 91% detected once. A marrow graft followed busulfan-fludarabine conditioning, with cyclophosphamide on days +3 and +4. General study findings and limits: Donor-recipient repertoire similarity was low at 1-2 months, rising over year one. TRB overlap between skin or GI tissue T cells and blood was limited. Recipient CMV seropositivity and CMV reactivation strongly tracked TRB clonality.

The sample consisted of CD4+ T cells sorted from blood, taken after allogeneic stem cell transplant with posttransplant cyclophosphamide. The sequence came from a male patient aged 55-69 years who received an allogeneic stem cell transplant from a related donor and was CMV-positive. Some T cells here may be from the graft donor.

In DNA, the CDR3 is TGTGCCAGTAGTATACAGGCAGCCTTCAATGAAAAACTGTTTTTT. Its translation: CASSIQAAFNEKLFF. V is TRBV19 and J is TRBJ1-4, with unresolved D. CDR1 is LNHDA, CDR2 SQIVND, per germline (reference sequence). The CDR3 runs to 15 residues. The V gene lost 2 bases and the J gene lost 5 bases, with 12 bases spanning the gap.